This T cell receptor (beta chain) was captured in a study of cytomegalovirus exposure and HLA in healthy donors. Findings and limits, study-wide: The investigators catalogued 160 or so TCR beta chains as cytomegalovirus-associated.

It was with 60 Vbeta and 13 Jbeta primers that the PCR ran. The method was immunoSEQ multiplex PCR; TCRdb's version includes in-frame clones alone and lacks a portion of them. The sample records 150,000 to 200,000 clones, 82% being singletons. The CDR3 sequence is 13 residues long. Trimming at V came to 4 bases and at J to 8 bases, leaving 8 bases not matched to a gene. Germline V gives CDR1 SGHRS, CDR2 YFSETQ. This clone was observed a few times. The antigen is undetermined. The clonotype originates from a woman aged 45 to 65 in good health and CMV-seropositive. The V gene is TRBV5-1, the J gene TRBJ1-2; 7 bases match TRBD1. The specimen sequenced was PBMCs. DNA for the CDR3: TGCGCCAGCAGCAACGACAGGGTGGAGGGCTACACCTTC. Protein product: CASSNDRVEGYTF. The variable domain in full, with the rest retrieved from reference TRBV5-1 and TRBJ1-2, is KAGVTQTPRYLIKTRGQQVTLSCSPISGHRSVSWYQQTPGQGLQFLFEYFSETQRNKGNFPGRFSGRQFSNSRSEMNVSTLELGDSALYLCASSNDRVEGYTFGSGTRLTVV.